What follows describes a single T cell receptor beta chain. At least ten counts were recorded for this clonotype. Its specific antigen is unknown. No much larger clone is present one base from it, and per-base qualities are unavailable. The data belong to a study of T cell repertoires in cytomegalovirus infection (dated by TCRdb to between 2018 and 2020). Regarding the complete study: Donor HLA type was relevant to the analysis, because carriage of CMV infection together with the matching HLA type was indicated by public TCR beta signatures.

Broad study findings and their caveats: The ex vivo response was dominated by HLA-C-restricted CMV-specific TCR beta clonotypes, and the single most frequent clonotype in two of eight donors was supplied by these HLA-C-restricted clonotypes. In both this cohort and an independent roughly 400-donor cohort, the cumulative frequency of public TCR beta family members distinguished carriers of CMV infection plus the relevant HLA type.

The sequencer was an Illumina HiSeq 1500. TCRdb's own reprocessing of the public reads used fastp at Q25 and MiXCR and kept productive beta chains. Under each unique CDR3 protein, matching rows form one entry showing the most common genes and DNA. The sample data list about 680,000 distinct CDR3 sequences, and roughly 26% of these were observed just once. Of the sample, 8% is held by the ten largest clones. The CDR3, from cysteine to phenylalanine, totals 12 residues. Solely the CDR3 DNA is kept, with 36 bases framed from the first base. The germline V and J ends show losses of 5 bases and 7 bases respectively, and no gene match explains 1 base of the junction. According to the germline V gene (reference sequence), CDR1 reads DFQATT and CDR2 reads SNEGSKA.

Sequencing input: CD8+ T cells from PBMCs. This TCR derives from a human donor in good health (CMV status not recorded). Some clones in this sample may be carry-over from other donors' samples. Recombination joined TRBV20-1 with TRBJ1-4; 10 middle bases align to TRBD1. The CDR3 reads CSARTGGEKLFF. The bases are TGCAGTGCTCGGACAGGGGGTGAAAAACTGTTTTTT.